In its sample, the clone carrying this TCR beta chain was seen once. Its antigen remains unknown. The CDR3 totals 14 residues. Germline CDR1 MNHEY, CDR2 SVGAGI. With 5 bases removed from V and 1 base from J, the gap between germline ends came to 12 bases. This sample was included in a study of T cell responses to AZD1222 COVID-19 vaccine. Study results and limitations: Donors were mostly white British, more females; clonal diversity possibly underestimated. Reportedly, nearly half of unique spike TCRs recognized epitopes outside B.1.351/B.1.1.7 mutations. Spike-specific TCR breadth and depth were elevated following two AZD1222 doses.

TCRdb keeps only in-frame clones here, not all; method: immunoSEQ multiplex PCR. The table includes 130,000 to 150,000 clones, just under 95% detected once. This sequence originates from an adult who had recovered from COVID-19. This rearrangement joins TRBV6-5 to TRBJ2-7; D tentatively fits TRBD1 or TRBD2 (5 bases each). Sequencing used peripheral blood, obtained after recovery from COVID-19. CDR3 nucleotides: TGTGCCAGCAGTCCGGGACGGAAATCCTACGAGCAGTACTTC. Translating it yields CASSPGRKSYEQYF.